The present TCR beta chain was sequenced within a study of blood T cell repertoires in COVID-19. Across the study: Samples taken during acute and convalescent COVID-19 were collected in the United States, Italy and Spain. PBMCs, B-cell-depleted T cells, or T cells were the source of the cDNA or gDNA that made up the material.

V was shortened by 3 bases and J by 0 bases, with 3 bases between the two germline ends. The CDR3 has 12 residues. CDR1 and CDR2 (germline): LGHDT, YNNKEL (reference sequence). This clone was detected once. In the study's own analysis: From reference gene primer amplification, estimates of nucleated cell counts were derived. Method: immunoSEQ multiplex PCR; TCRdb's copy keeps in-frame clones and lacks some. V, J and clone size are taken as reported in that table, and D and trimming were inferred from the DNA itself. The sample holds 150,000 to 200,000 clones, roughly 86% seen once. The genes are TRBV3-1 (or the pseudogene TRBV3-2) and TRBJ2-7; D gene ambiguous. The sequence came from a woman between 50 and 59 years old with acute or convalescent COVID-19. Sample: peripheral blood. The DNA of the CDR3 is TGTGCCAGCAGCCACTACTCCTACGAGCAGTACTTC. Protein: CASSHYSYEQYF.